This TCR beta chain was documented in a study of T cells in Graves' hyperthyroidism and ophthalmopathy. This clonotype was seen ten or more times. Its target is not known. Study-wide findings and caveats: A 13 V-J model separated ophthalmopathy from stable hyperthyroidism. Within blood appeared most thyroid clonotypes that had expanded above 0.001.

What was amplified from RNA transcripts were TCR beta CDR3 regions. HTBI primers were the set used in a first-round RT-PCR of the TCR CDR3. Each CDR3 protein gets one entry after TCRdb re-called the multiplex PCR reads with MiXCR. The repertoire includes more than 100,000 distinct CDR3 sequences, about 50% of them detected once, and approximately 25% sits in the top ten. Per the germline V gene, CDR1 is SGHTA and CDR2 is FQGNSA. The CDR3 spans 15 residues. V shed 2 bases, J shed 6 bases, and the junction held 8 bases outside the gene matches. Graves' hyperthyroidism is called stable when ophthalmopathy does not progress within 18 months. The hyperthyroidism patients had all been newly diagnosed, and their disease duration was under 2 months. Their ages ranged from 18 to 65 years.

The source of this sequence is a man aged 35-49 years with Graves' hyperthyroidism. The V and J genes are TRBV7-2 and TRBJ2-3; 7 nucleotides match TRBD2. The sequenced material came from blood. The CDR3 coding sequence is TGTGCCAGCAGCTTACTGGTCTGGGGAGGGGATACGCAGTATTTT. Translated: CASSLLVWGGDTQYF.